Sequencing of this T cell receptor beta chain was carried out in a study of technical replicates of blood from several donors. The CDR3 spans 17 residues. J was trimmed by 4 bases and V by 4 bases; bases with no gene match: 13. Germline CDR1 is SGDLS and CDR2 is YYNGEE. TCRdb keeps only in-frame clones here, not all; method: immunoSEQ multiplex PCR. The table includes nearly 80,000 clones, approximately 93% detected once. The sequenced sample consisted of T cells isolated from PBMCs. The clonotype was recovered from a human donor in good health. V usage is TRBV9 and J usage is TRBJ2-3; 9 bases are shared with TRBD1. CDR3 sequence reads: CASSQTPGQGVADTQYF. The CDR3 nucleotides are TGTGCCAGCAGCCAAACCCCGGGACAGGGAGTTGCAGATACGCAGTATTTT.